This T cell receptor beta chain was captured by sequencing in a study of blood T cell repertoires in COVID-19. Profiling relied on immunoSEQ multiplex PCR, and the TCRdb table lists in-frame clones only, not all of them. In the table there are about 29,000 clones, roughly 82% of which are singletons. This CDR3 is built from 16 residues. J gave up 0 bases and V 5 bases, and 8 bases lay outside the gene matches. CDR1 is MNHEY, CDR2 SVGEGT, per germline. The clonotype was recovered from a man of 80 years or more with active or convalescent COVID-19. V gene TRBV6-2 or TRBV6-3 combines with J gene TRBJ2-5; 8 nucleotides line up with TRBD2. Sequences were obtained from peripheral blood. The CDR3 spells CASSLYSGVYQETQYF. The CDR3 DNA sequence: TGTGCCAGCAGTCTCTATAGCGGGGTGTACCAAGAGACCCAGTACTTC.